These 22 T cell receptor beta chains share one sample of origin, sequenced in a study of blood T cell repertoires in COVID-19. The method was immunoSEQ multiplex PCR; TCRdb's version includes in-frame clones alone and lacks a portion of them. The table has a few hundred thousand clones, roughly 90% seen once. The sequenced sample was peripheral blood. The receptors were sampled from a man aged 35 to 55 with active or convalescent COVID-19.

The CDR3 DNA reads as TGTGCCAGCAGCCCCAGGCAAGAGAACACTGAAGCTTTCTTT. Amino acids: CASSPRQENTEAFF. The rearrangement joins TRBV3-1 (or the pseudogene TRBV3-2) to TRBJ1-1; unclear D gene. The CDR3 totals 14 residues. V was trimmed by 4 bases and J by 1 base, leaving 10 bases between them. The germline CDR1 and CDR2 sequences are LGHDT and YNNKEL (reference sequence).

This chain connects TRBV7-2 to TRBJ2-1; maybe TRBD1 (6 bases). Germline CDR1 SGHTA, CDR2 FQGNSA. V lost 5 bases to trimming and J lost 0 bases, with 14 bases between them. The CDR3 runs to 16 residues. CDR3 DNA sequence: TGTGCCAGCAGCAACCGGGACACAAGCTCCTACAATGAGCAGTTCTTC. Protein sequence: CASSNRDTSSYNEQFF. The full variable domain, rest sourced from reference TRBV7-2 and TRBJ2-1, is GAGVSQSPSNKVTEKGKDVELRCDPISGHTALYWYRQSLGQGLEFLIYFQGNSAPDKSGLPSDRFSAERTGGSVSTLTIQRTQQEDSAVYLCASSNRDTSSYNEQFFGPGTRLTVL.

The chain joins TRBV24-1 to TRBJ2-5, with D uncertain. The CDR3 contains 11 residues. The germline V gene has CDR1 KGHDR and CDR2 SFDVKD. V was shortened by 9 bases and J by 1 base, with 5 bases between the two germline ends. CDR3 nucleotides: TGTGCCACCCGTTCCCAAGAGACCCAGTACTTC. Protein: CATRSQETQYF.

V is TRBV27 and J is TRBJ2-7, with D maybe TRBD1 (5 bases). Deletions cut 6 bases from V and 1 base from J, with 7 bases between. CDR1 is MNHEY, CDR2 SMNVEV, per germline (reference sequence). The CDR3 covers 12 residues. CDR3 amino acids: CASRGVSYEQYF. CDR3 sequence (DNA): TGTGCCAGCAGAGGGGTTTCCTACGAGCAGTACTTC.

The CDR3 DNA sequence: TGTGCCAGCAGCGTAGAATGGGTGGGCTCATATGGCTACACCTTC. This gives the protein CASSVEWVGSYGYTF. The gene calls are TRBV9 and TRBJ1-2; no reliable D call. In germline, CDR1 is SGDLS, CDR2 YYNGEE. The CDR3 covers 15 residues. Between the trimmed V and J ends, which lost 0 bases and 5 bases, there was a span of 14 bases.

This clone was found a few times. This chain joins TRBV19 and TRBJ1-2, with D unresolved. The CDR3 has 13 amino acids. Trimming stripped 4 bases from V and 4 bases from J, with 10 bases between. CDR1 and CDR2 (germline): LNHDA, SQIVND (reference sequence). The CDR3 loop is CASSTDKTYGYTF. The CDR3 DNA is TGTGCCAGTAGTACTGACAAAACCTATGGCTACACCTTC.

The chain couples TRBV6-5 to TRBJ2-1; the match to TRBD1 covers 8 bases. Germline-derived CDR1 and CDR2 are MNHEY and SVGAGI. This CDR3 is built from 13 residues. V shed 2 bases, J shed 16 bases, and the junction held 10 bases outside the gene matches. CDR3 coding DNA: TGTGCCAGCAGTTACGTCCCGGGACAGGTAAATTTCTTC. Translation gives CASSYVPGQVNFF.

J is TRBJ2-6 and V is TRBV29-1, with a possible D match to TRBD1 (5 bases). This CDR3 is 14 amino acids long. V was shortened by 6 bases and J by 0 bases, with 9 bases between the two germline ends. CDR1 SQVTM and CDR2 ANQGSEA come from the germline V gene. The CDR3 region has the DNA TGCAGCGTGGACACCAGCTCTGGGGCCAACGTCCTGACTTTC. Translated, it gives CSVDTSSGANVLTF.

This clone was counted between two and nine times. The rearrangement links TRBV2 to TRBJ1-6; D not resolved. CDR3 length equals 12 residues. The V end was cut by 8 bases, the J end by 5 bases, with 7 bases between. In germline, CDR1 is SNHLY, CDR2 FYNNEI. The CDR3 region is CASFGNNSPLHF. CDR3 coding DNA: TGTGCCAGCTTCGGGAATAATTCACCCCTCCACTTT. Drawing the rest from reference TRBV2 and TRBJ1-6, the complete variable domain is EPEVTQTPSHQVTQMGQEVILRCVPISNHLYFYWYRQILGQKVEFLVSFYNNEISEKSEIFDDQFSVERPDGSNFTLKIRSTKLEDSAMYFCASFGNNSPLHFGNGTRLTVT.

CDR3 sequence (DNA): TGTGCCTGGAGCTTATCGGAGGGGCTCTATGGCTACACCTTC. It yields the protein CAWSLSEGLYGYTF. The chain joins TRBV30 to TRBJ1-2; possibly TRBD1 for D (5 bases). CDR3 length equals 14 residues. V was pared by 3 bases and J by 4 bases, with 15 bases between. Germline loops: CDR1 GTSNPN, CDR2 SVGIG (reference sequence).

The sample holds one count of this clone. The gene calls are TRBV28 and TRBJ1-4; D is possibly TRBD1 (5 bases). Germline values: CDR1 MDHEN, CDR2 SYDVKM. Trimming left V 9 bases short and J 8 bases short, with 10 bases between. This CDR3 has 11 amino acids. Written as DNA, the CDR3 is TGTGCCAGTGGGGCTGGGGAAAAACTGTTTTTT. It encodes CASGAGEKLFF.

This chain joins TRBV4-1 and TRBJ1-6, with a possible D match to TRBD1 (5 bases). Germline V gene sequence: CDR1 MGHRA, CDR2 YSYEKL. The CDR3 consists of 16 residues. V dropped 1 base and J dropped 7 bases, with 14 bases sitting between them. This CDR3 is CASSQVGAGPNSPLHF. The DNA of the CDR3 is TGCGCCAGCAGCCAAGTCGGAGCGGGGCCAAATTCACCCCTCCACTTT.

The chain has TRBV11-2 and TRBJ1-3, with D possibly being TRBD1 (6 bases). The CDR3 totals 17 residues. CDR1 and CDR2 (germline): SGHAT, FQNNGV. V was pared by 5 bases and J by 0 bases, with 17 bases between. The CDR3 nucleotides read TGTGCCAGCAGCCAAGATTGGGGGGGGCGCTCTGGAAACACCATATATTTT. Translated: CASSQDWGGRSGNTIYF.

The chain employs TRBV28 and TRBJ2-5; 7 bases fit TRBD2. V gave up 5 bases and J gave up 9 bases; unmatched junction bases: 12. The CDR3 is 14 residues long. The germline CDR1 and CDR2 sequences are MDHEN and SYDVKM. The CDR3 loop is CASSLGLRAGAQYF. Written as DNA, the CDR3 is TGTGCCAGCAGTCTGGGACTCCGGGCGGGGGCCCAGTACTTC.

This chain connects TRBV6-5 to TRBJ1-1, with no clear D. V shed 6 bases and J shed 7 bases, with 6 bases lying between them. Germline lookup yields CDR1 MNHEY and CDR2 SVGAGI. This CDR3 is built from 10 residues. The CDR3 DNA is TGTGCCAGCAGGTCGTATGAAGCTTTCTTT. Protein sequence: CASRSYEAFF.

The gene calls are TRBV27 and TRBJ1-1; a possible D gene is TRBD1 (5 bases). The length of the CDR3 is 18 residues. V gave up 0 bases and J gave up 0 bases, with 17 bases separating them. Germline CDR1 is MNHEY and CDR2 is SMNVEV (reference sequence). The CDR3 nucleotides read TGTGCCAGCAGTTTATCGATGGCAGTCGGGGGTTTGAACACTGAAGCTTTCTTT. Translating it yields CASSLSMAVGGLNTEAFF.

The CDR3 loop is CASSHRDSDSYEQYF. The CDR3 region has the DNA TGTGCCAGCAGCCACCGGGACAGCGACTCCTACGAGCAGTACTTC. The chain links TRBV5-4 to TRBJ2-7; 7 positions agree with TRBD1. J gave up 0 bases and V 4 bases, and 7 bases lay outside the gene matches. The germline V gene has CDR1 SGHNT and CDR2 YYREEE (reference sequence). The CDR3 contains 15 residues.

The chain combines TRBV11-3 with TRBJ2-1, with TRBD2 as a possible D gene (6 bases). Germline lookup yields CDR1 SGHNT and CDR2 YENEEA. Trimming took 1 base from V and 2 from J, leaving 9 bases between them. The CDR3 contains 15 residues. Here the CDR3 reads CASSLVAGPYNEQFF. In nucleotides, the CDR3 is TGTGCCAGCAGCTTAGTCGCGGGGCCCTACAATGAGCAGTTCTTC.

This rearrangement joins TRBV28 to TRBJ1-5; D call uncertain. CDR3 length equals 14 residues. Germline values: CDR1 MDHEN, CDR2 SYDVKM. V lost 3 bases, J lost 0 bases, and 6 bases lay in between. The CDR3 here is CASSFQSSNQPQHF. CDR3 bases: TGTGCCAGCAGTTTTCAGTCTAGCAATCAGCCCCAGCATTTT.

This chain's CDR3 is CASSQLRVEVTYEQYF. DNA for the CDR3: TGTGCCAGCAGCCAACTCAGGGTTGAAGTAACCTACGAGCAGTACTTC. The V and J genes are TRBV7-9 and TRBJ2-7, with D possibly being TRBD1 (5 bases). V shed 5 bases and J shed 2 bases, with 19 bases lying between them. Germline assignment: CDR1 SEHNR and CDR2 FQNEAQ (reference sequence). There are 16 residues in the CDR3.

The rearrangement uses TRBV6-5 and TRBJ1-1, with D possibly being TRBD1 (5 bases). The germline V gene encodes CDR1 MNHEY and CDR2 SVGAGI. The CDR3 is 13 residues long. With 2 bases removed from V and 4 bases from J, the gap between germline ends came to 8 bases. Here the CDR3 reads CASSYGAGTEAFF. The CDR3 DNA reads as TGTGCCAGCAGTTACGGGGCCGGCACTGAAGCTTTCTTT.

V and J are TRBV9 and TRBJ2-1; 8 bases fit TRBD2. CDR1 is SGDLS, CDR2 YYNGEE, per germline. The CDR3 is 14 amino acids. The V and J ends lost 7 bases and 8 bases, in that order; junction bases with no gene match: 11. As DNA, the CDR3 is TGTGCCAGCGGGACGGGAGGGCCAGACGATGAGCAGTTCTTC. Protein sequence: CASGTGGPDDEQFF.